The clone carrying this T cell receptor (beta chain) came up a few times. V shed 5 bases and J shed 2 bases, with 13 bases lying between them. Looked up from germline, CDR1 is SGHVS and CDR2 is FQNEAQ. The CDR3 totals 14 residues. RNA, once extracted, was reverse transcribed into cDNA for use as the sequencing template. TCRdb keeps only in-frame clones here, not all; method: immunoSEQ multiplex PCR. The repertoire holds some 150,000 clones, with 80% to 90% as singletons. The data were taken from a study of CD8+ T cells in alopecia areata. Noted treatment: oral pan-JAK inhibitor, 5-10 mg twice daily. The material sequenced was CD8+ T cells sorted from blood, taken at week 4, from a patient treated with tofacitinib. The sequence came from a human donor with alopecia areata. The chain has TRBV7-8 and TRBJ2-7; a weak D match, TRBD1 (6 bases). CDR3 loop: CASSPGQGTYEQYF. Written as DNA, the CDR3 is TGTGCCAGCAGCCCGGGTCAGGGGACCTACGAGCAGTACTTC.